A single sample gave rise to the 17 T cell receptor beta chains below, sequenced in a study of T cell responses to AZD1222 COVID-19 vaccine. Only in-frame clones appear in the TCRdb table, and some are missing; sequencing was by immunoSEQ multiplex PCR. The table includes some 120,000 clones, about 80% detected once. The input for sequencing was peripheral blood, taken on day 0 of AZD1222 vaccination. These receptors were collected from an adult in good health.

The DNA for the CDR3 is TGTGCCAGCAGTGAAGCGCAGCCTTCCTATGGCTACACCTTC. Protein sequence: CASSEAQPSYGYTF. The rearrangement joins TRBV6-1 to TRBJ1-2, with D uncertain. V dropped 0 bases and J dropped 4 bases, with 9 bases sitting between them. CDR1 and CDR2 (germline): MNHNS, SASEGT. The CDR3 covers 14 residues.

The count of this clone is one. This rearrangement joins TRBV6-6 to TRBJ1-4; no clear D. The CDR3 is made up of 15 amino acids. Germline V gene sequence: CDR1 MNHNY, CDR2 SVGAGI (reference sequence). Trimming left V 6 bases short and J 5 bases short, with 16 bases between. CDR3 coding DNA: TGTGCCAGCAGCCCGGGGATTATTCCGAATGAAAAACTGTTTTTT. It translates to CASSPGIIPNEKLFF.

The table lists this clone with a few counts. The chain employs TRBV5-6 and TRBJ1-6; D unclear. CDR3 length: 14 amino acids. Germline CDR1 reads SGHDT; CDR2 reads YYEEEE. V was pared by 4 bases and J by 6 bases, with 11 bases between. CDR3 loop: CASSGTLANSPLHF. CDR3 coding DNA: TGTGCCAGCAGCGGTACACTGGCTAATTCACCCCTCCACTTT.

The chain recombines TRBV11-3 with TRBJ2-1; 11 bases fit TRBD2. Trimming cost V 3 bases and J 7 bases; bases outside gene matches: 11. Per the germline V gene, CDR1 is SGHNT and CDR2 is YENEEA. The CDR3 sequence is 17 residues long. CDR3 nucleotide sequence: TGTGCCAGCAGCTTTAGCGGGGGGGCTAGTCTCGATAATGAGCAGTTCTTC. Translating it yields CASSFSGGASLDNEQFF.

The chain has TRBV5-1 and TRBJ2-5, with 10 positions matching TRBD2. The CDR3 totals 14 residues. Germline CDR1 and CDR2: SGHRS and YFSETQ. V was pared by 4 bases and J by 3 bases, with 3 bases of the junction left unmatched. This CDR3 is CASSIGLAEETQYF. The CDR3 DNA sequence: TGCGCCAGCAGCATCGGACTAGCGGAAGAGACCCAGTACTTC.

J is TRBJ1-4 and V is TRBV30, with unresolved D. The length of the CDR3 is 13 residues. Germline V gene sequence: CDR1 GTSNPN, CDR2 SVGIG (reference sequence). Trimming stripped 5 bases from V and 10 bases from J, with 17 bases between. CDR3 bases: TGTGCCTGGGGCGTAGGAGATAATCGAAAACTGTTTTTT. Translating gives CAWGVGDNRKLFF. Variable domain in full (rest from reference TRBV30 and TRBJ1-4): SQTIHQWPATLVQPVGSPLSLECTVEGTSNPNLYWYRQAAGRGLQLLFYSVGIGQISSEVPQNLSASRPQDRQFILSSKKLLLSDSGFYLCAWGVGDNRKLFFGSGTQLSVL.

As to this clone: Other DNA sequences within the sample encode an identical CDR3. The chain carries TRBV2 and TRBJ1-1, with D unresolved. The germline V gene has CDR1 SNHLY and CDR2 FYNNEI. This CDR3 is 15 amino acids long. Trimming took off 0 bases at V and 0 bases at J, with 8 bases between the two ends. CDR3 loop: CASSEAERMNTEAFF. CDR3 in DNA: TGTGCCAGCAGTGAAGCAGAGCGGATGAACACTGAAGCTTTCTTT.

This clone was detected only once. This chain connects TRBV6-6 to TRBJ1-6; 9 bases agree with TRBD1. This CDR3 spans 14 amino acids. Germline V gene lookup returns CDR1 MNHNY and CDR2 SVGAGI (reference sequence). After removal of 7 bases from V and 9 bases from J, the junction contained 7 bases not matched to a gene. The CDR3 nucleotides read TGTGCCAGCATATTCGGACAGGGGAGTTCACCCCTCCACTTT. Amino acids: CASIFGQGSSPLHF.

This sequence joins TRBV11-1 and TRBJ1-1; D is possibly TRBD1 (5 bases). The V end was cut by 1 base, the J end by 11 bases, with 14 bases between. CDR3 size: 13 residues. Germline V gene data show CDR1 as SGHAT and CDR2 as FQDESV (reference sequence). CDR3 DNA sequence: TGTGCCAGCAGCTTAGAAGAGGGGACTCGGGCTTTCTTT. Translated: CASSLEEGTRAFF.

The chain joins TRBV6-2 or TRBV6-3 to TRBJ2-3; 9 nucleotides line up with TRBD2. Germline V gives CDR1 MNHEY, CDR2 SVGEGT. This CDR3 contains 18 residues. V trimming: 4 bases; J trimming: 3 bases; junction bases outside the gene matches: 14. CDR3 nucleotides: TGTGCCAGCAGTTTACGTGGATTTAGCGGGAGTCTGACAGATACGCAGTATTTT. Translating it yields CASSLRGFSGSLTDTQYF.

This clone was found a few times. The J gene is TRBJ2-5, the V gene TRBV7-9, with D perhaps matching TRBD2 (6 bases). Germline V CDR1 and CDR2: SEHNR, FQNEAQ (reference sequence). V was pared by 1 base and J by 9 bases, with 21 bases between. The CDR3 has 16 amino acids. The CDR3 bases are TGTGCCAGCAGCTTAGGAGGCGGAGGGCCGGCCAAGGCCCAGTACTTC. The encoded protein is CASSLGGGGPAKAQYF.

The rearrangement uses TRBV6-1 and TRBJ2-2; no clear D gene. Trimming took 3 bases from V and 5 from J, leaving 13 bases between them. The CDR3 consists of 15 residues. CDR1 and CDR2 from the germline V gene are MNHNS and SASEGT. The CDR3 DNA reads TGTGCCAGCAGTGAGATTGTTGTGGCGACCGGGGAGCTGTTTTTT. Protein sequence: CASSEIVVATGELFF.

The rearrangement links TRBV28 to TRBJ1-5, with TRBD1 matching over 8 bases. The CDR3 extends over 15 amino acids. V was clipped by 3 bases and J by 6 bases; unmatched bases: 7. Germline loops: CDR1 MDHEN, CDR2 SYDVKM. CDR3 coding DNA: TGTGCCAGCAGTTTTCCCGGACAGGGCGGTCAGCCCCAGCATTTT. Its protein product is CASSFPGQGGQPQHF.

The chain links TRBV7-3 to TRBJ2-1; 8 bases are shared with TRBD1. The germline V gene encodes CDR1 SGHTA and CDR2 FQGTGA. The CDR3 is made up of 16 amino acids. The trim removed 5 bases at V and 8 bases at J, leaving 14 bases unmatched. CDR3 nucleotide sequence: TGTGCCAGCAGCCCCAAGTGGGCAGGGGGCAGGCATGAGCAGTTCTTC. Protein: CASSPKWAGGRHEQFF.

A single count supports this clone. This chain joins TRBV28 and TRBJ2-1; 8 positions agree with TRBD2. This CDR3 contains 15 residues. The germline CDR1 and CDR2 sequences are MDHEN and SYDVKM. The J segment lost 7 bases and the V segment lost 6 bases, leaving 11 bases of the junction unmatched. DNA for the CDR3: TGTGCCAGCAGCAATCTAGCGGGCGGGGAGAATGAGCAGTTCTTC. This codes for CASSNLAGGENEQFF.

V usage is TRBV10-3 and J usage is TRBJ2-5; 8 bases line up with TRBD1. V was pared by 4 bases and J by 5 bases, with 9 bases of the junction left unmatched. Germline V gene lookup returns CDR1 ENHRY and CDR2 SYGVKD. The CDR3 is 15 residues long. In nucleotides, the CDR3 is TGTGCCATCAGTGGTAAGGACAGGGCAACGGAGACCCAGTACTTC. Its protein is CAISGKDRATETQYF.

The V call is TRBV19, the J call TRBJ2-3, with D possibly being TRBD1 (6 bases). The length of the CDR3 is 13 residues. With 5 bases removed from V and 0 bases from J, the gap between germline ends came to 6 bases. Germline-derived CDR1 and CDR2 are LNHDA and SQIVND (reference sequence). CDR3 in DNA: TGTGCCAGTAGTGACAGGAGCACAGATACGCAGTATTTT. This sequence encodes CASSDRSTDTQYF. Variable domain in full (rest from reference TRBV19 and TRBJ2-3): DGGITQSPKYLFRKEGQNVTLSCEQNLNHDAMYWYRQDPGQGLRLIYYSQIVNDFQKGDIAEGYSVSREKKESFPLTVTSAQKNPTAFYLCASSDRSTDTQYFGPGTRLTVL.